These T cell receptor beta chains were read from a single sample in a study of vaccination and CD4 T cells after COVID-19. In TCRdb, the PCR reads were re-called with MiXCR into one record per CDR3 protein. The sample includes more than 15,000 distinct CDR3 sequences, roughly 40% of them seen just once. These receptors have no known antigen. This material consisted of CD4+ T cells from blood, cultured in vitro, taken before SARS-CoV-2 vaccination. Every receptor here comes from a human donor who had recovered from COVID-19. CDR3s include the opening cysteine and the closing phenylalanine or tryptophan. A D gene is named only where the DNA matches it firmly. Clone size is shown for a subset of rows, as once, few, many or a class of expanded clone.

v_call,j_call,d_call,clone_size,cdr3_aa,cdr3_nt
TRBV21-1,TRBJ1-2,NA,NA,CASSKDKREGYTF,TGTGCCAGCAGCAAAGATAAGCGGGAGGGCTACACCTTC
TRBV5-1,TRBJ1-1,TRBD1,NA,CASSQQGALNTEAFF,TGCGCCAGCAGCCAACAGGGGGCCCTGAACACTGAAGCTTTCTTT
TRBV20-1,TRBJ2-6,NA,few,CSAPLYSGANVLTF,TGCAGTGCTCCCCTGTACTCTGGGGCCAACGTCCTGACTTTC
TRBV11-3,TRBJ2-3,TRBD1,NA,CASSSRQGGTDTQYF,TGTGCCAGCAGCTCCCGACAGGGCGGCACAGATACGCAGTATTTT
TRBV28,TRBJ2-7,TRBD2,NA,CASRLGLAGGEQYF,TGTGCCAGCAGACTAGGACTAGCGGGAGGCGAGCAGTACTTC
TRBV23-1,TRBJ2-5,TRBD2,NA,CANERRERKTQYF,TGCGCCAATGAGAGGCGGGAGAGGAAGACCCAGTACTTC
TRBV6-5,TRBJ2-5,NA,NA,CASSYSEGAETQYF,TGTGCCAGCAGTTACTCGGAAGGGGCAGAGACCCAGTACTTC
TRBV27,TRBJ2-7,TRBD1,NA,CASSPGTVPSQQYF,TGTGCCAGCAGCCCCGGGACAGTCCCCTCTCAGCAGTACTTC
TRBV7-9,TRBJ2-3,TRBD2,NA,CASSSIAGVRSDTQYF,TGTGCCAGCAGCTCAATAGCGGGAGTTAGGTCAGATACGCAGTATTTT
TRBV20-1,TRBJ2-3,NA,few,CSAREYRRTYTDTQYF,TGCAGTGCTAGGGAATACCGGCGGACCTACACAGATACGCAGTATTTT
TRBV15,TRBJ1-1,NA,NA,CATSRDRGMNTEAFF,TGTGCCACCAGCAGAGACAGGGGAATGAACACTGAAGCTTTCTTT
TRBV11-3,TRBJ2-7,NA,NA,CASSSGRGSYEQYF,TGTGCCAGCAGCTCAGGTCGCGGATCCTACGAGCAGTACTTC
TRBV7-8,TRBJ1-1,TRBD1,NA,CASSPTFQGGEAFF,TGTGCCAGCAGCCCCACTTTCCAGGGGGGCGAAGCTTTCTTT
TRBV6-5,TRBJ1-1,NA,NA,CASSYSGENTEAFF,TGTGCCAGCAGTTACTCTGGGGAGAACACTGAAGCTTTCTTT
TRBV19,TRBJ1-1,NA,NA,CASRGTVDTEAFF,TGTGCCAGTAGGGGGACCGTAGACACTGAAGCTTTCTTT
TRBV28,TRBJ2-7,TRBD2,NA,CASSTTSGRAREQYF,TGTGCCAGCAGTACAACTAGCGGGAGGGCCCGCGAGCAGTACTTC
TRBV27,TRBJ1-6,NA,NA,CASSSPGHKSYNSPLHF,TGTGCCAGCAGTTCGCCGGGACACAAATCCTATAATTCACCCCTCCACTTT
TRBV5-6,TRBJ1-1,NA,NA,CAGSLQLTANTEAFF,TGTGCCGGCAGCTTGCAATTAACAGCGAACACTGAAGCTTTCTTT
TRBV10-3,TRBJ1-2,NA,NA,CAISDYKTANYGYTF,TGTGCCATCAGTGATTATAAAACAGCTAACTATGGCTACACCTTC
TRBV9,TRBJ2-1,NA,NA,CASSPKESGYEQFF,TGTGCCAGCAGCCCCAAGGAATCAGGGTACGAGCAGTTCTTC
TRBV30,TRBJ1-3,TRBD1,NA,CAWKQGAGNTIYF,TGTGCCTGGAAACAGGGGGCTGGAAACACCATATATTTT
TRBV7-2,TRBJ2-7,NA,NA,CASSSSSAGGREQYF,TGTGCCAGCAGCTCATCCTCGGCCGGGGGGCGCGAGCAGTACTTC
TRBV7-8,TRBJ2-7,NA,NA,CASSSSPGRGPTYEQYF,TGTGCCAGCAGCTCATCCCCCGGGCGGGGGCCCACCTACGAGCAGTACTTC
TRBV11-3,TRBJ2-7,NA,NA,CASSLGDYEQYF,TGTGCCAGCAGCTTAGGGGACTACGAGCAGTACTTC
TRBV7-8,TRBJ2-1,NA,NA,CASSLAGQREQFF,TGTGCCAGCAGCTTAGCGGGACAACGAGAGCAGTTCTTC
TRBV5-1,TRBJ2-5,TRBD2,few,CASSLPSGPQETQYF,TGCGCCAGCAGCTTGCCTAGCGGGCCTCAAGAGACCCAGTACTTC
TRBV28,TRBJ2-2,TRBD1,few,CASSRGQANTGELFF,TGTGCCAGCAGCCGCGGACAGGCGAACACCGGGGAGCTGTTTTTT
TRBV10-3,TRBJ1-1,NA,NA,CAISGGKGTEAFF,TGTGCCATCAGTGGTGGGAAAGGAACTGAAGCTTTCTTT
TRBV28,TRBJ2-7,NA,NA,CASGWGNYEQYF,TGTGCCAGCGGATGGGGAAACTACGAGCAGTACTTC
TRBV6-5,TRBJ2-5,TRBD1,NA,CASSYFAGGLHGTQYF,TGTGCCAGCAGTTACTTCGCAGGGGGCTTACACGGGACCCAGTACTTC
TRBV28,TRBJ1-6,TRBD1,few,CASKHGQGYNSPLHF,TGTGCCAGCAAACACGGACAGGGCTATAATTCACCCCTCCACTTT
TRBV20-1,TRBJ1-4,NA,NA,CSASPSREKLFF,TGCAGTGCTAGCCCCAGTAGGGAAAAACTGTTTTTT
TRBV6-2/TRBV6-3,TRBJ1-5,NA,NA,CASSYTRRTGQGTGQPQHF,TGTGCCAGCAGTTACACTCGACGAACGGGGCAGGGGACGGGGCAGCCCCAGCATTTT
TRBV30,TRBJ1-1,NA,NA,CAWREGFNTEAFF,TGTGCCTGGAGAGAAGGTTTTAACACTGAAGCTTTCTTT
TRBV5-1,TRBJ2-3,TRBD2,NA,CASSPLAGITDTQYF,TGCGCCAGCAGCCCCCTAGCGGGGATCACAGATACGCAGTATTTT
TRBV19,TRBJ2-6,TRBD2,NA,CASSSGVTGANVLTF,TGTGCCAGTTCAAGCGGGGTGACTGGGGCCAACGTCCTGACTTTC
TRBV30,TRBJ1-5,NA,few,CAWSVPGDNQPQHF,TGTGCCTGGAGTGTACCTGGGGATAATCAGCCCCAGCATTTT
TRBV20-1,TRBJ2-5,NA,NA,CSAPQAGETQYF,TGCAGTGCTCCTCAAGCGGGAGAGACCCAGTACTTC
TRBV7-2,TRBJ1-2,NA,few,CASSLDRGSYGYTF,TGTGCCAGCAGCTTAGACCGAGGGTCCTATGGCTACACCTTC
TRBV19,TRBJ1-3,NA,NA,CASSTPMNSGNTIYF,TGTGCCAGTAGTACCCCCATGAACTCTGGAAACACCATATATTTT
TRBV20-1,TRBJ2-7,TRBD2,NA,CSARTPDQRDYEQYF,TGCAGTGCTAGAACGCCTGATCAGCGGGACTACGAGCAGTACTTC
TRBV12-3/TRBV12-4,TRBJ1-6,NA,NA,CASSLTAGSASPLHF,TGTGCCAGCAGTTTGACGGCAGGGAGTGCTTCACCCCTCCACTTT
TRBV7-6,TRBJ2-3,TRBD2,NA,CASSLVFQRGQRGTDTQYF,TGTGCCAGCAGCTTAGTGTTCCAGCGGGGGCAGAGAGGCACAGATACGCAGTATTTT
TRBV5-4,TRBJ2-5,TRBD1,few,CASTGRQGETQYF,TGTGCCAGCACCGGCCGACAGGGAGAGACCCAGTACTTC
TRBV20-1,TRBJ1-1,NA,once,CSARDWGREAFF,TGCAGTGCTAGAGATTGGGGGAGGGAAGCTTTCTTT
TRBV19,TRBJ2-3,NA,NA,CASSILRSPDTQYF,TGTGCCAGTAGTATCTTGAGATCACCAGATACGCAGTATTTT
TRBV20-1,TRBJ1-1,NA,NA,CSADKNTEAFF,TGCAGTGCAGACAAGAACACTGAAGCTTTCTTT
TRBV20-1,TRBJ2-5,TRBD2,NA,CSAIGLAGEEPLQKTQYF,TGCAGTGCTATAGGACTAGCGGGAGAAGAACCACTGCAGAAGACCCAGTACTTC
TRBV20-1,TRBJ1-2,TRBD1,few,CSARDLGQGGQGYTF,TGCAGTGCTAGAGATCTAGGACAGGGGGGGCAAGGCTACACCTTC
TRBV20-1,TRBJ1-2,NA,NA,CSASIQDFYGYTF,TGCAGTGCTAGTATCCAGGACTTCTATGGCTACACCTTC
TRBV28,TRBJ1-5,TRBD1,NA,CASSLLGRGLEQPQHF,TGTGCCAGCAGTTTGTTGGGCAGGGGGTTGGAGCAGCCCCAGCATTTT
TRBV6-1,TRBJ2-1,NA,NA,CASRDWGAEEEQFF,TGTGCCAGCAGAGACTGGGGGGCAGAGGAAGAGCAGTTCTTC
TRBV28,TRBJ1-2,NA,few,CASKHRDHYGYTF,TGTGCCAGCAAACACCGGGACCACTATGGCTACACCTTC
TRBV27,TRBJ1-5,TRBD1,NA,CASSPDRFYSNQPQHF,TGTGCCAGCAGTCCGGACAGGTTTTATAGCAATCAGCCCCAGCATTTT
TRBV27,TRBJ2-2,NA,few,CASRETGRGELFF,TGTGCCAGCAGAGAGACAGGACGTGGGGAGCTGTTTTTT
TRBV19,TRBJ1-1,TRBD1,NA,CASSRDRRNTEAFF,TGTGCCAGTAGTAGGGACAGGAGAAACACTGAAGCTTTCTTT